This TCR beta chain was sequenced for a study of blood T cells in healthy people across ages. Study details: In model experiments, template switching was able to capture about one barcoded beta molecule for every two T cells that were present.

In regard to this clonotype: Its specificity is not known.

The CDR3 totals 13 residues. Looked up from germline, CDR1 is MNHEY and CDR2 is SVGEGT. Study results and limitations: The donors' CMV status was not determined, possibly confounding changes in expanded clonotypes. Relative to aged donors, long-lived donors carried more naive CD4+ cells and displayed higher diversity.

Sample-barcoded 5' priming and a J-beta primer mix drove a second PCR of roughly 7 to 11 cycles. Tagging of each cDNA molecule was performed by a template-switch adaptor with 12 random nucleotides. TCRdb reprocessed the 5' RACE reads via MiXCR and lists one record per CDR3 protein. Among approximately 1.5 million distinct CDR3 sequences listed, approximately 43% were seen once. Sample: blood. The origin of this receptor is a woman between 18 and 30 years old in good health. The rearrangement uses TRBV6-2 or TRBV6-3 and TRBJ2-5, with D unresolved. The DNA end is more similar to TRBJ2-7, so the J call may be wrong. The CDR3 reads CASSYLGLGEQYF. CDR3 nucleotide sequence: TGTGCCAGCAGTTATCTGGGCCTTGGCGAGCAGTACTTC.